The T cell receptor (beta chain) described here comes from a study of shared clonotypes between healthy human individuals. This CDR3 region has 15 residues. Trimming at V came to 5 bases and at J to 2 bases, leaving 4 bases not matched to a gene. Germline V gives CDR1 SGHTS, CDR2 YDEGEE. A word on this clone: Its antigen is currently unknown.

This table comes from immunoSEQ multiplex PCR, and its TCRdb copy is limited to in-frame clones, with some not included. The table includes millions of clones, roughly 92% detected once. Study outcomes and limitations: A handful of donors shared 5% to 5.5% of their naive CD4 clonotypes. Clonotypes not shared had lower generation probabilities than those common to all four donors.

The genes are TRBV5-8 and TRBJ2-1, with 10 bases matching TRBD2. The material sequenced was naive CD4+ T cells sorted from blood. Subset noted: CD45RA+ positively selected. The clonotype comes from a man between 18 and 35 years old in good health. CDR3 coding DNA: TGTGCCAGCAGTCCTCTAGCGGGGGCCTACAATGAGCAGTTCTTC. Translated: CASSPLAGAYNEQFF.